These 13 T cell receptor beta chains were sequenced from one sample in a study of blood T cell dynamics during melanoma immunotherapy. Some clones are missing from TCRdb's copy, which holds only in-frame ones; the method was immunoSEQ multiplex PCR. The table records approximately 15,000 clones, approximately 81% of them present only once. Time point of the sample: pre-treatment baseline. This sample comprised blood, obtained from a patient treated with checkpoint blockade. The receptors were sampled from a human donor with melanoma.

This clone came up a few times. The chain carries TRBV19 and TRBJ1-2; 8 nucleotides agree with TRBD1. CDR3 size: 13 residues. Germline assignment: CDR1 LNHDA and CDR2 SQIVND (reference sequence). The trim removed 4 bases at V and 4 bases at J, leaving 2 bases unmatched. This CDR3 is CASSKGQVYGYTF. The CDR3 bases are TGTGCCAGTAGTAAGGGACAGGTCTATGGCTACACCTTC.

The genes are TRBV2 and TRBJ2-3, with a possible D match to TRBD1 (5 bases). This CDR3 spans 15 amino acids. The germline V gene has CDR1 SNHLY and CDR2 FYNNEI. Trimming removed 5 bases from V and 1 base from J, with 13 bases in between. Here the CDR3 DNA reads TGTGCCAGCAGTTTACGACAGACTCGCACAGATACGCAGTATTTT. Protein product: CASSLRQTRTDTQYF. Together with reference TRBV2 and TRBJ2-3, the CDR3 gives the full variable domain: EPEVTQTPSHQVTQMGQEVILRCVPISNHLYFYWYRQILGQKVEFLVSFYNNEISEKSEIFDDQFSVERPDGSNFTLKIRSTKLEDSAMYFCASSLRQTRTDTQYFGPGTRLTVL.

The chain links TRBV6-6 to TRBJ1-1; TRBD1 matches 7 bases. From germline, CDR1 is MNHNY and CDR2 SVGAGI (reference sequence). The CDR3 consists of 14 residues. Germline trimming cut 5 bases from V and 7 bases from J; bases unmatched to any gene: 10. CDR3 loop: CASSNTGTAFEAFF. CDR3 coding DNA: TGTGCCAGCAGTAATACCGGGACAGCCTTTGAAGCTTTCTTT.

The rearrangement joins TRBV2 to TRBJ2-1; the match to TRBD2 covers 7 bases. Germline CDR1 is SNHLY and CDR2 is FYNNEI. This CDR3 is built from 14 residues. Germline trimming cut 4 bases from V and 3 bases from J; bases unmatched to any gene: 3. The CDR3 coding sequence is TGTGCCAGCAGTGCAGGCGGGGGCTACAATGAGCAGTTCTTC. The encoded protein is CASSAGGGYNEQFF.

The rearrangement links TRBV30 to TRBJ1-2; possibly TRBD1 for D (5 bases). The CDR3 has 13 residues. In germline, CDR1 is GTSNPN, CDR2 SVGIG (reference sequence). The ends were cut back, 3 bases at V and 8 bases at J, with 16 bases in the middle. The CDR3 reads CAWSSWGVGGYTF. CDR3 bases: TGTGCCTGGAGCTCTTGGGGGGTGGGAGGCTACACCTTC.

The V call is TRBV12-5, the J call TRBJ2-1; 10 positions match TRBD2. V was pared by 0 bases and J by 9 bases, with 5 bases of the junction left unmatched. This CDR3 has 15 amino acids. CDR1 and CDR2 from the germline V gene are LGHNT and FRNRAP. The CDR3 nucleotides are TGTGCTAGTGGTTTGGTCACTAGCGGGGAGGTTGAGCAGTTCTTC. Translating it yields CASGLVTSGEVEQFF.

This chain uses TRBV29-1 with TRBJ1-6, with TRBD1 matching 7 bases. V was pared by 8 bases and J by 6 bases, with 7 bases of the junction left unmatched. The CDR3 has 13 amino acids. From germline, CDR1 is SQVTM and CDR2 ANQGSEA. DNA for the CDR3: TGCAGCATAAGGGACAGACTTAATTCACCCCTCCACTTT. Translation gives CSIRDRLNSPLHF.

This clone was found once. Other nucleotide sequences from this sample produce the same CDR3. V usage is TRBV7-9 and J usage is TRBJ2-5, with D tentatively TRBD1 or TRBD2 (5 bases each). Germline CDR1 SEHNR, CDR2 FQNEAQ (reference sequence). V was cut by 0 bases and J by 2 bases, with 16 bases left in between. This CDR3 comprises 17 residues. The CDR3 spells CASSLALGENMQETQYF. CDR3 sequence (DNA): TGTGCCAGCAGCTTAGCGTTAGGGGAGAACATGCAAGAGACCCAGTACTTC. Combining the CDR3 with reference TRBV7-9 and TRBJ2-5 gives the whole variable domain DTGVSQNPRHKITKRGQNVTFRCDPISEHNRLYWYRQTLGQGPEFLTYFQNEAQLEKSRLLSDRFSAERPKGSFSTLEIQRTEQGDSAMYLCASSLALGENMQETQYFGPGTRLLVL.

The CDR3 DNA reads TGTGCCAGCAGCTTAGACCCCACAGATACGCAGTATTTT. It translates to CASSLDPTDTQYF. The chain uses TRBV11-3 and TRBJ2-3; no clear D gene. The germline V gene encodes CDR1 SGHNT and CDR2 YENEEA. V lost 0 bases and J lost 2, with 3 bases in between. The CDR3 contains 13 residues.

This sequence joins TRBV5-6 and TRBJ2-1; no clear D gene. CDR1 is SGHDT, CDR2 YYEEEE, per germline. The CDR3 is 12 amino acids. V lost 0 bases to trimming and J lost 10 bases, with 8 bases between them. As DNA, the CDR3 is TGTGCCAGCAGCTTGGGGGGTTGGGAGCAGTTCTTC. Translation: CASSLGGWEQFF. The complete variable domain, with remaining parts taken from reference TRBV5-6 and TRBJ2-1, reads DAGVTQSPTHLIKTRGQQVTLRCSPKSGHDTVSWYQQALGQGPQFIFQYYEEEERQRGNFPDRFSGHQFPNYSSELNVNALLLGDSALYLCASSLGGWEQFFGPGTRLTVL.

The CDR3 sequence is CASQRLAGVETQYF. CDR3 sequence (DNA): TGTGCCAGCCAACGACTAGCGGGGGTTGAGACCCAGTACTTC. This chain links TRBV27 with TRBJ2-5; 12 bases fit TRBD2. The germline CDR1 and CDR2 sequences are MNHEY and SMNVEV (reference sequence). The J segment lost 5 bases and the V segment lost 8 bases, leaving 6 bases of the junction unmatched. There are 14 residues in the CDR3.

This rearrangement joins TRBV9 to TRBJ2-3, with TRBD2 matching 8 bases. Germline CDR1 is SGDLS and CDR2 is YYNGEE. The ends lost 4 bases at V and 1 base at J; junction bases unmatched: 8. There are 16 residues in the CDR3. CDR3 region: CASSPLAGGGTDTQYF. In DNA form, the CDR3 reads TGTGCCAGCAGCCCATTAGCCGGGGGGGGCACAGATACGCAGTATTTT.

This clone was counted once. The chain is built from TRBV6-1 and TRBJ1-4; D is ambiguous. V dropped 8 bases and J dropped 6 bases, with 10 bases sitting between them. CDR1 is MNHNS and CDR2 is SASEGT in the germline V gene. This CDR3 contains 12 residues. The CDR3 coding sequence is TGTGCCAGCGGGAGAGTGGATGAAAAACTGTTTTTT. It codes for CASGRVDEKLFF.